The 11 T cell receptor beta chains in this list originate from one sample, sequenced in a study of TIL therapy for anti-PD-1-resistant metastatic lung cancer. The time point here: pre-treatment sample, taken before nivolumab and TIL therapy. This was the immunoSEQ v3 assay. Data came from immunoSEQ multiplex PCR; TCRdb stores just in-frame clones and leaves some out. The table shows about 32,000 clones, with 74% occurring only once. The source was blood, collected at baseline. The origin of the receptors is a woman between 30 and 79 years old with non-small cell lung cancer.

The chain recombines TRBV30 with TRBJ2-3, with D tentatively TRBD1 or TRBD2 (6 bases each). With 4 bases removed from V and 5 bases from J, the gap between germline ends came to 16 bases. CDR1 is GTSNPN, CDR2 SVGIG, per germline (reference sequence). The CDR3 has 14 residues. This CDR3 reads CAWTLRGPGDTQYF. The CDR3 DNA follows: TGTGCCTGGACCCTCCGGGGGCCGGGAGATACGCAGTATTTT.

As DNA, the CDR3 is TGTGCCAGCAGCTTGGTGCAGGGAGGGTACAATGAGCAGTTCTTC. Translating gives CASSLVQGGYNEQFF. The chain couples TRBV5-6 to TRBJ2-1, with TRBD2 identical over 7 bases. Per the germline V gene, CDR1 is SGHDT and CDR2 is YYEEEE. The V and J ends lost 0 bases and 4 bases, in that order; junction bases with no gene match: 4. The length of the CDR3 is 15 residues. The whole variable domain, filled in from reference TRBV5-6 and TRBJ2-1, reads DAGVTQSPTHLIKTRGQQVTLRCSPKSGHDTVSWYQQALGQGPQFIFQYYEEEERQRGNFPDRFSGHQFPNYSSELNVNALLLGDSALYLCASSLVQGGYNEQFFGPGTRLTVL.

The CDR3 DNA reads TGTGCCTGGAGTGATCTTATTGGGGTCAGCCAAGAGACCCAGTACTTC. This codes for CAWSDLIGVSQETQYF. This rearrangement joins TRBV30 to TRBJ2-5; unclear D gene. In germline, CDR1 is GTSNPN, CDR2 SVGIG (reference sequence). V gave up 1 base and J gave up 1 base, with 16 bases separating them. The CDR3 is 16 amino acids. The full variable domain, its missing parts supplied by reference TRBV30 and TRBJ2-5, is SQTIHQWPATLVQPVGSPLSLECTVEGTSNPNLYWYRQAAGRGLQLLFYSVGIGQISSEVPQNLSASRPQDRQFILSSKKLLLSDSGFYLCAWSDLIGVSQETQYFGPGTRLLVL.

This chain joins TRBV5-1 and TRBJ2-7, with D perhaps being TRBD1 or TRBD2 (6 bases each). This CDR3 has 11 residues. The germline CDR1 and CDR2 sequences are SGHRS and YFSETQ. Trimming stripped 8 bases from V and 5 bases from J, with 11 bases between. CDR3: CARRGGHEQYF. The CDR3 DNA reads as TGCGCCAGAAGAGGGGGGCACGAGCAGTACTTC.

This clone was seen a handful of times. The V gene is TRBV15, the J gene TRBJ2-2; TRBD2 matches at 9 bases. Germline V gene data show CDR1 as LNHNV and CDR2 as YYDKDF (reference sequence). CDR3 length: 17 amino acids. The V segment lost 1 base and the J segment 1 base; nucleotides outside the gene matches: 4. The CDR3 region is CATSRGASGVNTGELFF. DNA for the CDR3: TGTGCCACCAGCAGAGGGGCTAGCGGGGTGAACACCGGGGAGCTGTTTTTT.

V usage is TRBV5-4 and J usage is TRBJ2-7; weak D call: TRBD2 (5 bases). The germline CDR1 and CDR2 sequences are SGHNT and YYREEE (reference sequence). With 2 bases removed from V and 3 bases from J, the gap between germline ends came to 6 bases. CDR3 size: 12 residues. CDR3 DNA: TGTGCCAGCAGCTTTAGCGACTACGAGCAGTACTTC. Its protein product is CASSFSDYEQYF.

This chain connects TRBV14 to TRBJ2-7; no firm D call. The CDR3 is 15 residues long. The V end was cut by 7 bases, the J end by 0 bases, with 16 bases between. Germline V gene sequence: CDR1 SGHDN, CDR2 FVKESK. The CDR3 spells CASIFPGSSSYEQYF. For the CDR3, the DNA is TGTGCCAGCATCTTTCCTGGCTCTAGCTCCTACGAGCAGTACTTC.

The chain links TRBV5-4 to TRBJ2-3; 7 bases agree with TRBD2. The V segment lost 1 base and the J segment 0 bases; nucleotides outside the gene matches: 5. The V gene's germline CDR1 is SGHNT and CDR2 YYREEE (reference sequence). The CDR3 runs to 16 residues. The CDR3 sequence is CASSLRAGPSTDTQYF. The CDR3 region has the DNA TGTGCCAGCAGCTTGAGAGCGGGGCCTAGCACAGATACGCAGTATTTT.

The CDR3 DNA reads TGTGCCAGCAGCTTATCAGGGACTAGCGCCTCCTACGAGCAGTACTTC. This codes for CASSLSGTSASYEQYF. The gene calls are TRBV11-1 and TRBJ2-7; 10 nucleotides match TRBD2. CDR1 is SGHAT and CDR2 is FQDESV in the germline V gene (reference sequence). With 2 bases clipped from V and 0 bases from J, the junction kept 4 bases outside the gene matches. The CDR3 contains 16 residues.

This chain connects TRBV7-9 to TRBJ2-1, with TRBD2 identical over 16 bases. V lost 5 bases to trimming and J lost 5 bases; unmatched junction nucleotides: 6. Germline CDR1 and CDR2: SEHNR and FQNEAQ (reference sequence). The CDR3 sequence is 17 residues long. In nucleotides, the CDR3 is TGTGCCAGCAGCCTGGGGACTAGCGGGAGGGGCGACAATGAGCAGTTCTTC. Translating it yields CASSLGTSGRGDNEQFF.

The chain has TRBV5-8 and TRBJ1-1; 7 nucleotides align to TRBD1. With 4 bases clipped from V and 1 base from J, the junction kept 19 bases outside the gene matches. Germline loops: CDR1 SGHTS, CDR2 YDEGEE. This CDR3 has 19 residues. This CDR3 reads CASSRLGAQRTGANTEAFF. The CDR3 DNA reads TGTGCCAGCAGCCGTCTAGGAGCACAACGAACAGGGGCGAACACTGAAGCTTTCTTT.